This T cell receptor beta chain was sequenced for a study of lymphopenia after photon versus proton radiotherapy. Germline V CDR1 and CDR2: MDHEN, SYDVKM. The V segment lost 0 bases and the J segment 2 bases; nucleotides outside the gene matches: 7. This CDR3 comprises 17 residues. This table comes from immunoSEQ multiplex PCR, and its TCRdb copy is limited to in-frame clones, with some not included. Of about 70,000 clones detected, 85% to 95% appear once; the ten largest clones hold roughly 2.3%. This clone appeared a single time. The specimen comprised peripheral blood, sampled from a patient treated with photon-based radiotherapy. The chain uses TRBV28 and TRBJ2-7; 10 nucleotides agree with TRBD1. This TCR was sampled from a woman aged 35 to 49 with cholangiocarcinoma. The CDR3 nucleotides are TGTGCCAGCAGTTTATGGCTCGGGACAGGGGAGGCCTACGAGCAGTACTTC. It yields the protein CASSLWLGTGEAYEQYF.